This T cell receptor (beta chain) was captured in a study of blood T cell repertoires in COVID-19. In the study overall: COVID-19 samples collected from the United States, Italy and Spain covered acute and convalescent phases. PBMCs, B-cell-depleted T cells, or T cells were the source of the cDNA or gDNA that made up the material.

Notes on this clone: Other nucleotide sequences in the sample specify the same CDR3.

Trimming removed 0 bases from V and 6 bases from J, with 7 bases in between. From germline, CDR1 is SGHRS and CDR2 YFSETQ. The CDR3 has 12 amino acids. In the authors' methods: Amplified reference gene primers provided the basis for estimating nucleated cell counts. Produced via immunoSEQ multiplex PCR; TCRdb's table is partial and in-frame only. V, J and clone size are taken as reported in that table, and D and trimming were inferred from the DNA itself. The table shows 350,000 to 550,000 clones, with 75% to 90% occurring only once. V gene TRBV5-1 combines with J gene TRBJ2-7; no firm D call. Input material: peripheral blood. This receptor was taken from a young woman with acute or convalescent COVID-19. The CDR3 nucleotides read TGCGCCAGCAGCTTGGGGGCCGGCGAGCAGTACTTC. It yields the protein CASSLGAGEQYF.